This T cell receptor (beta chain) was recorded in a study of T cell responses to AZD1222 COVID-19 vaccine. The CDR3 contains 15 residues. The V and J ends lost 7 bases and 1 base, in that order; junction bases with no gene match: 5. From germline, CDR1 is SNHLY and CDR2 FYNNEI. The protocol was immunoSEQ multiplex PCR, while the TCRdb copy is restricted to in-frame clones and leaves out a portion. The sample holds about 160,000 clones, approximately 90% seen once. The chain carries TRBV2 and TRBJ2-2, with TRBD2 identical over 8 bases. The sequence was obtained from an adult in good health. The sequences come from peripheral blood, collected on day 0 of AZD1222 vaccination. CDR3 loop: CASTREVQNTGELFF. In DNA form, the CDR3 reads TGTGCCAGCACGCGGGAGGTACAGAACACCGGGGAGCTGTTTTTT.